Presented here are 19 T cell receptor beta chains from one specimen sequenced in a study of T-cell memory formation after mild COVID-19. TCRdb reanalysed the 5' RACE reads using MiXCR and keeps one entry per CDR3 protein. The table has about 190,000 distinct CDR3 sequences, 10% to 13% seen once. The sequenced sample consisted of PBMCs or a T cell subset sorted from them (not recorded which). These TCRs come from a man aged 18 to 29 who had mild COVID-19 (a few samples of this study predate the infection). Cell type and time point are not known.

The chain's CDR3 is CASSQVVLNSPLHF. CDR3 DNA sequence: TGTGCCAGCAGCCAAGTTGTGCTTAATTCACCCCTCCACTTT. The V and J genes are TRBV3-1 and TRBJ1-6; D not resolved. The germline CDR1 and CDR2 sequences are LGHDT and YNNKEL (reference sequence). There are 14 residues in the CDR3. V was clipped by 1 base and J by 6 bases, with 7 bases between them.

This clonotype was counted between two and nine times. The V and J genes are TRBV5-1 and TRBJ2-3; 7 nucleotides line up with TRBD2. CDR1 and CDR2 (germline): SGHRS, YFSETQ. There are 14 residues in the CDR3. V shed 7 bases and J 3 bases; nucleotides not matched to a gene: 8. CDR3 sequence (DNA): TGCGCCAGCCGGGAGGCTAGCGTGACAGATACGCAGTATTTT. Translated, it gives CASREASVTDTQYF. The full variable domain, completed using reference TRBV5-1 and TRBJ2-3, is KAGVTQTPRYLIKTRGQQVTLSCSPISGHRSVSWYQQTPGQGLQFLFEYFSETQRNKGNFPGRFSGRQFSNSRSEMNVSTLELGDSALYLCASREASVTDTQYFGPGTRLTVL.

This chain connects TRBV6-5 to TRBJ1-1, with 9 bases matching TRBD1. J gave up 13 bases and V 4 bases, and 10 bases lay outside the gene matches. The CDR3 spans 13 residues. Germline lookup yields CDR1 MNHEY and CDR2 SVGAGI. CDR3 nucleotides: TGTGCCAGCAGTTTACAGGGGGCCACTCCAGGTTTCTTT. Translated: CASSLQGATPGFF.

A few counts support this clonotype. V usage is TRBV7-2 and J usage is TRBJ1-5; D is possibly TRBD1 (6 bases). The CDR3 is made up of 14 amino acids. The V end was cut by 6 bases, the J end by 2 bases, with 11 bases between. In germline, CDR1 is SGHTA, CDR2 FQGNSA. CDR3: CASSNRVGNQPQHF. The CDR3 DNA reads TGTGCCAGCAGTAACAGGGTTGGCAATCAGCCCCAGCATTTT.

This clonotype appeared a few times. The CDR3 DNA sequence: TGTGCCAGCCTCCCCGGGGGCTGGACTGAAGCTTTCTTT. It is translated as CASLPGGWTEAFF. The chain combines TRBV7-8 with TRBJ1-1; weak D call: TRBD1 (6 bases). CDR1 is SGHVS, CDR2 FQNEAQ, per germline. This CDR3 is built from 13 residues. Trimming shortened V by 8 bases and J by 5 bases, and 15 bases separated the two germline ends.

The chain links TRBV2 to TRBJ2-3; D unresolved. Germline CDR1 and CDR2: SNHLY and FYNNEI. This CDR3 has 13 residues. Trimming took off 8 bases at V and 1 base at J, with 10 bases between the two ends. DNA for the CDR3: TGTGCCAGCCACTTTGCGGGCACAGATACGCAGTATTTT. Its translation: CASHFAGTDTQYF.

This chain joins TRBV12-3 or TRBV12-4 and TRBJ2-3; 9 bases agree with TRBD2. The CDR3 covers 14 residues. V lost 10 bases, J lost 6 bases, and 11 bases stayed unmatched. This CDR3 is CATANAGGADTQYF. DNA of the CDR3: TGTGCCACAGCTAACGCGGGGGGGGCGGATACGCAGTATTTT.

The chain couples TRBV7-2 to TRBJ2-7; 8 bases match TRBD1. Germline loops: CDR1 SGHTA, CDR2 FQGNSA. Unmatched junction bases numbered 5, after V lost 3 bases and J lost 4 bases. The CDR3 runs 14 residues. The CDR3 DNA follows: TGTGCCAGCAGCTTGGGAGGACAGGGATACGAGCAGTACGTC. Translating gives CASSLGGQGYEQYV.

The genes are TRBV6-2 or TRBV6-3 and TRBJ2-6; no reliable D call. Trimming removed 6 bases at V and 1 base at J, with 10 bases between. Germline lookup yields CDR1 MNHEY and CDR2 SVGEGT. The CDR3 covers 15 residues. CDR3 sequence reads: CASSPIWSGANVLTF. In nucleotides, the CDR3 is TGTGCCAGCAGCCCCATATGGTCTGGGGCCAACGTCCTGACTTTC.

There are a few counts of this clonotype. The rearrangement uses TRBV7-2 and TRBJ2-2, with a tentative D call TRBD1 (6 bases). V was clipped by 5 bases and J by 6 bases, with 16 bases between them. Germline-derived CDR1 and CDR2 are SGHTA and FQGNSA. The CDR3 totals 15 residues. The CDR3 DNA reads TGTGCCAGCAGCCCCGTTACAGGGTTGGCCGGGGAGCTGTTTTTT. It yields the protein CASSPVTGLAGELFF.

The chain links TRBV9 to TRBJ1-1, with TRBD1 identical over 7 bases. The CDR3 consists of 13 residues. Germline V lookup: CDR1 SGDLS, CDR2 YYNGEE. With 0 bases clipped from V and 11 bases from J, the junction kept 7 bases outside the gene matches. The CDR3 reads CASSVEGAGRAFF. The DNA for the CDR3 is TGTGCCAGCAGCGTAGAGGGGGCTGGGAGGGCTTTCTTT. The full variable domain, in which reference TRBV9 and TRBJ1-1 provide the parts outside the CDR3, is DSGVTQTPKHLITATGQRVTLRCSPRSGDLSVYWYQQSLDQGLQFLIQYYNGEERAKGNILERFSAQQFPDLHSELNLSSLELGDSALYFCASSVEGAGRAFFGQGTRLTVV.

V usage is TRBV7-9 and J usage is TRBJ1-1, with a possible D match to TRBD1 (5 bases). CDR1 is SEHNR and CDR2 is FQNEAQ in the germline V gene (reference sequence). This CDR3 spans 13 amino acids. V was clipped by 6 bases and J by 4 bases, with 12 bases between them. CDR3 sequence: CASRGTSSTEAFF. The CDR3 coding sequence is TGTGCCAGCAGGGGGACGTCTAGCACTGAAGCTTTCTTT. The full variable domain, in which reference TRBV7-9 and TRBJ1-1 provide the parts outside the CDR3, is DTGVSQNPRHKITKRGQNVTFRCDPISEHNRLYWYRQTLGQGPEFLTYFQNEAQLEKSRLLSDRFSAERPKGSFSTLEIQRTEQGDSAMYLCASRGTSSTEAFFGQGTRLTVV.

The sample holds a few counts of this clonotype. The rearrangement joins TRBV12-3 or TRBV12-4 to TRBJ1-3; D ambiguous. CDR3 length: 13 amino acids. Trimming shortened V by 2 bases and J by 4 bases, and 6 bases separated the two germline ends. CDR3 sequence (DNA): TGTGCCAGCAGTTTATTTGTCGGAAACACCATATATTTT. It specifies CASSLFVGNTIYF.

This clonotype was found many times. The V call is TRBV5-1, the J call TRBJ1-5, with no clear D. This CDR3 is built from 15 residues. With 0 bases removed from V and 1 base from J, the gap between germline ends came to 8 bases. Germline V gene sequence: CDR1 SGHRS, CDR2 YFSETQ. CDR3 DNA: TGCGCCAGCAGCTTGGCCCCAGACAGCAATCAGCCCCAGCATTTT. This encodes CASSLAPDSNQPQHF.

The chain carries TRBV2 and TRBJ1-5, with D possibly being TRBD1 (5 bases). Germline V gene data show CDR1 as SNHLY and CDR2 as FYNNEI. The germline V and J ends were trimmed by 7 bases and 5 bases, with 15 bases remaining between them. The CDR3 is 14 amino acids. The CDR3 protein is CASTVGTEDQPQHF. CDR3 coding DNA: TGTGCCAGCACCGTGGGGACGGAGGATCAGCCCCAGCATTTT.

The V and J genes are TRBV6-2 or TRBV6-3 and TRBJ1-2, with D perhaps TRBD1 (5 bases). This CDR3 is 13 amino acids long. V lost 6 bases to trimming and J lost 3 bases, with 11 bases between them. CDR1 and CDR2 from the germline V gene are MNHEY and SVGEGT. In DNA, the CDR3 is TGTGCCAGCAGCCGGGACCGCTACTATGGCTACACCTTC. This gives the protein CASSRDRYYGYTF.

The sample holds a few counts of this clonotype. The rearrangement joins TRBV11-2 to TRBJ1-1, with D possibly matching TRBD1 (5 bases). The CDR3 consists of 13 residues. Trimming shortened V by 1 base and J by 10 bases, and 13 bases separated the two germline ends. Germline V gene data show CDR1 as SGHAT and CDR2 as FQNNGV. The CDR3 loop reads CASSLGSGRAAFF. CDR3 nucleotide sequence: TGTGCCAGCAGCTTAGGTTCGGGCAGGGCAGCTTTCTTT.

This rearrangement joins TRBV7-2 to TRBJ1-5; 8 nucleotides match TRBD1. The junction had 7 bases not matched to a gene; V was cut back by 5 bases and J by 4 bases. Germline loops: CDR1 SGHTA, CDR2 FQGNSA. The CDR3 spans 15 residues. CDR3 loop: CASSPRDRRNQPQHF. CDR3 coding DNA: TGTGCCAGCAGCCCACGGGACAGGAGAAATCAGCCCCAGCATTTT.

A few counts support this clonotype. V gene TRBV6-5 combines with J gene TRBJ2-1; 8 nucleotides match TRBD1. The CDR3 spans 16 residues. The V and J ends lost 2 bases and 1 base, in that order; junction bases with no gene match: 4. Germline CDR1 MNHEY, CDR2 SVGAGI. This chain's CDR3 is CASSYTGGASYNEQFF. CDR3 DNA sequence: TGTGCCAGCAGTTACACAGGGGGAGCATCCTACAATGAGCAGTTCTTC.